Listed below are T cell receptor beta chains from one sample, sequenced in a study of OX40 agonist ivuxolimab in advanced cancers. The repertoire was sequenced with immunoSEQ multiplex PCR; TCRdb's copy has only in-frame clones and lacks some. The profile shows approximately 84,000 clones, around 84% of them singletons. Source: CD4+ or CD8+ T cells sorted from blood, taken in a trial of the OX40 agonist ivuxolimab. These receptors all come from an adult with an advanced solid tumor such as melanoma, head and neck, liver or kidney cancer. Both conserved end residues are part of each CDR3. Each record gives: V gene, clone size, D gene, J gene, CDR3 DNA, CDR3 protein. D genes are given only for firm matches. Clone size is shown for a subset of rows, as once, few, many or a class of expanded clone.

v_gene: TRBV28
abundance: once
d_gene: .
j_gene: TRBJ1-1
CDR3nt: TGTGCCAGCAGTTCCACAGCGGGCACTATAGCTTTCTTT
CDR3aa: CASSSTAGTIAFF

v_gene: TRBV18
abundance: .
d_gene: TRBD1
j_gene: TRBJ1-1
CDR3nt: TGTGCCAGCAAACCGGGACAGGGAAGGGGAACTGAAGCTTTCTTT
CDR3aa: CASKPGQGRGTEAFF

v_gene: TRBV11-2
abundance: few
d_gene: .
j_gene: TRBJ1-1
CDR3nt: TGTGCCAGCAGCTTATACGCACGGGGGGCCGACGGGGCTTTCTTT
CDR3aa: CASSLYARGADGAFF

v_gene: TRBV10-2
abundance: .
d_gene: .
j_gene: TRBJ2-3
CDR3nt: TGCGCCAGCAGTGAGATGGGGCGCACAGATACGCAGTATTTT
CDR3aa: CASSEMGRTDTQYF

v_gene: TRBV10-3
abundance: .
d_gene: .
j_gene: TRBJ2-7
CDR3nt: TGTGCCACGCGAAAATTTGACGGATCCTACGAGCAGTACTTC
CDR3aa: CATRKFDGSYEQYF

v_gene: TRBV6-5
abundance: .
d_gene: TRBD1
j_gene: TRBJ1-1
CDR3nt: TGTGCCAGCAGTTCACCAGGGGGCGCACTGACTGAAGCTTTCTTT
CDR3aa: CASSSPGGALTEAFF

v_gene: TRBV11-2
abundance: .
d_gene: TRBD2
j_gene: TRBJ2-3
CDR3nt: TGTGCCAGCAGCCAGATGGCTAGCGGGGGGGTGACGCAGTATTTT
CDR3aa: CASSQMASGGVTQYF

v_gene: TRBV28
abundance: once
d_gene: TRBD1
j_gene: TRBJ1-1
CDR3nt: TGTGCCAGCAGTTTGGGACAGGGAATGAACACTGAAGCTTTCTTT
CDR3aa: CASSLGQGMNTEAFF

v_gene: TRBV9
abundance: .
d_gene: TRBD1
j_gene: TRBJ1-2
CDR3nt: TGTGCCAGCAGCGCCCGACAGGGGGCGCATGGCTACACCTTC
CDR3aa: CASSARQGAHGYTF

v_gene: TRBV9
abundance: .
d_gene: TRBD1
j_gene: TRBJ1-2
CDR3nt: TGTGCCAGCAGCCCTACGACAGGGTATGTTGGCTACACCTTC
CDR3aa: CASSPTTGYVGYTF

v_gene: TRBV27
abundance: .
d_gene: TRBD2
j_gene: TRBJ2-3
CDR3nt: TGTGCCAGCAGTTTAGGCCCCTGGCGGGGGGGCACAGATACGCAGTATTTT
CDR3aa: CASSLGPWRGGTDTQYF

v_gene: TRBV6-6
abundance: .
d_gene: .
j_gene: TRBJ1-4
CDR3nt: TGTGCCAGCAGTTACGGAAAGGGACGGGAAAAACTGTTTTTT
CDR3aa: CASSYGKGREKLFF

v_gene: TRBV7-6
abundance: .
d_gene: .
j_gene: TRBJ1-6
CDR3nt: TGTGCCAGCAGCTTTCGACCCCTGGGGGCAGGAGGTTCACCCCTCCACTTT
CDR3aa: CASSFRPLGAGGSPLHF

v_gene: TRBV19
abundance: .
d_gene: .
j_gene: TRBJ2-4
CDR3nt: TGTGCCAGTAGCTCAACGGACGGAAACATTCAGTACTTC
CDR3aa: CASSSTDGNIQYF

v_gene: TRBV14
abundance: .
d_gene: .
j_gene: TRBJ2-1
CDR3nt: TGTGCCAGCAGCCAAGATAGCTACAGGGTAGGCTCCTACAATGAGCAGTTCTTC
CDR3aa: CASSQDSYRVGSYNEQFF

v_gene: TRBV27
abundance: .
d_gene: .
j_gene: TRBJ1-5
CDR3nt: TGTGCCAGCAGTTTCAGCGGCTCCCCCCAGCATTTT
CDR3aa: CASSFSGSPQHF

v_gene: TRBV14
abundance: .
d_gene: .
j_gene: TRBJ1-1
CDR3nt: TGTGCCAGCAGCCCGCTTGGGACACCCCTCATGAACACTGAAGCTTTCTTT
CDR3aa: CASSPLGTPLMNTEAFF

v_gene: TRBV7-9
abundance: .
d_gene: TRBD1
j_gene: TRBJ1-6
CDR3nt: TGTGCCAGCAGCGAACAGGGGGCCTATTCACCCCTCCACTTT
CDR3aa: CASSEQGAYSPLHF

v_gene: TRBV11-2
abundance: .
d_gene: .
j_gene: TRBJ1-4
CDR3nt: TGTGCCAGCAGCTTAGATGGGAATTCCCACGTGGAAAAACTGTTTTTT
CDR3aa: CASSLDGNSHVEKLFF

v_gene: TRBV2
abundance: .
d_gene: .
j_gene: TRBJ1-3
CDR3nt: TGTGCCAGCAGTCCTCAGGGGCACTCTGGAAACACCATATATTTT
CDR3aa: CASSPQGHSGNTIYF

v_gene: TRBV28
abundance: .
d_gene: .
j_gene: TRBJ1-1
CDR3nt: TGTGCCAGCAGTCTGCTCGACCGGCGGGGGACTGAAGCTTTCTTT
CDR3aa: CASSLLDRRGTEAFF

v_gene: TRBV6-5
abundance: .
d_gene: .
j_gene: TRBJ2-2
CDR3nt: TGTGCCAGCAGTCCTGGCCTCTATAACACCGGGGAGCTGTTTTTT
CDR3aa: CASSPGLYNTGELFF

v_gene: TRBV7-3
abundance: .
d_gene: .
j_gene: TRBJ2-2
CDR3nt: TGTGCCAGCAGTTTGGACTACCTCGCCGGGGAGCTGTTTTTT
CDR3aa: CASSLDYLAGELFF

v_gene: TRBV28
abundance: few
d_gene: .
j_gene: TRBJ1-1
CDR3nt: TGTGCCAGCAGCCAGGGCAGTGGTGAAGCTTTCTTT
CDR3aa: CASSQGSGEAFF

v_gene: TRBV6-5
abundance: .
d_gene: TRBD2
j_gene: TRBJ2-1
CDR3nt: TGTGCCAGCAGTTCGGGACTAGCGCGGAATGAGCAGTTCTTC
CDR3aa: CASSSGLARNEQFF

v_gene: TRBV7-2
abundance: .
d_gene: TRBD2
j_gene: TRBJ2-5
CDR3nt: TGTGCCAGCAGCTTAGATCGTCTAGCGGGGAGAGAGACCCAGTACTTC
CDR3aa: CASSLDRLAGRETQYF

v_gene: TRBV28
abundance: .
d_gene: .
j_gene: TRBJ2-5
CDR3nt: TGTGCCAGCAGTTTGATGGGGGGCGGTCAAGAGACCCAGTACTTC
CDR3aa: CASSLMGGGQETQYF

v_gene: TRBV11-2
abundance: once
d_gene: TRBD1
j_gene: TRBJ1-2
CDR3nt: TGTGCCAGCAGCTTAGGGACAGGGCTTTATGGCTACACCTTC
CDR3aa: CASSLGTGLYGYTF

v_gene: TRBV4-3
abundance: few
d_gene: .
j_gene: TRBJ2-2
CDR3nt: TGCGCCAGCAGCGCCCGGGACGGGGAGCTGTTTTTT
CDR3aa: CASSARDGELFF

v_gene: TRBV6-6
abundance: .
d_gene: .
j_gene: TRBJ2-5
CDR3nt: TGTGCCAGCAGTACAGGCGGGAACCTACAAGAGACCCAGTACTTC
CDR3aa: CASSTGGNLQETQYF

v_gene: TRBV9
abundance: .
d_gene: TRBD2
j_gene: TRBJ2-7
CDR3nt: TGTGCCAGCAGCCCTACACTAGCGGAGCCCTACGAGCAGTACTTC
CDR3aa: CASSPTLAEPYEQYF

v_gene: TRBV4-3
abundance: .
d_gene: TRBD1
j_gene: TRBJ1-4
CDR3nt: TGCGCCAGCAGCCGACCCGGGACAGGAGGGGAAAAACTGTTTTTT
CDR3aa: CASSRPGTGGEKLFF

v_gene: TRBV10-2
abundance: .
d_gene: .
j_gene: TRBJ2-3
CDR3nt: TGCGCCAGCAGTGACTCGGTGAATAGCGGCTACACAGATACGCAGTATTTT
CDR3aa: CASSDSVNSGYTDTQYF

v_gene: TRBV15
abundance: .
d_gene: .
j_gene: TRBJ2-5
CDR3nt: TGTGCCACCAGCAGAGATCGGGGAACGGAGACCCAGTACTTC
CDR3aa: CATSRDRGTETQYF

v_gene: TRBV18
abundance: .
d_gene: TRBD1
j_gene: TRBJ1-3
CDR3nt: TGTGCCAGCTCGCCCGACAGGGCTGGAAACACCATATATTTT
CDR3aa: CASSPDRAGNTIYF

v_gene: TRBV27
abundance: .
d_gene: TRBD2
j_gene: TRBJ2-1
CDR3nt: TGTGCCAGCAGCCGACGGAGCGGGGTCGCTGGCAATGAGCAGTTCTTC
CDR3aa: CASSRRSGVAGNEQFF

v_gene: TRBV7-8
abundance: .
d_gene: .
j_gene: TRBJ2-1
CDR3nt: TGTGCCAGCAGCTCCCGGGACTTTTACTACAATGAGCAGTTCTTC
CDR3aa: CASSSRDFYYNEQFF

v_gene: TRBV5-1
abundance: .
d_gene: .
j_gene: TRBJ2-6
CDR3nt: TGCGCCAGCAGTCCAGCCAGGGTCGGGGCCAACGTCCTGACTTTC
CDR3aa: CASSPARVGANVLTF

v_gene: TRBV9
abundance: .
d_gene: .
j_gene: TRBJ2-5
CDR3nt: TGTGCCAGCAGCCCCGGGACGTCGGAGACCCAGTACTTC
CDR3aa: CASSPGTSETQYF

v_gene: TRBV2
abundance: .
d_gene: TRBD1
j_gene: TRBJ1-5
CDR3nt: TGTGCCAGCAACGGGGCAGGGGGTTATAGCAATCAGCCCCAGCATTTT
CDR3aa: CASNGAGGYSNQPQHF

v_gene: TRBV5-1
abundance: .
d_gene: TRBD1
j_gene: TRBJ2-3
CDR3nt: TGCGCCAGCAGCCAAGGACAGGGTGCTTACGATACGCAGTATTTT
CDR3aa: CASSQGQGAYDTQYF

v_gene: TRBV5-1
abundance: few
d_gene: TRBD1
j_gene: TRBJ2-3
CDR3nt: TGCGCCAGCAGCTTACGACAGGGCATGGCAGATACGCAGTATTTT
CDR3aa: CASSLRQGMADTQYF

v_gene: TRBV5-5
abundance: .
d_gene: .
j_gene: TRBJ2-2
CDR3nt: TGTGCCAGCAGCTTCCGACGATTGAACACCGGGGAGCTGTTTTTT
CDR3aa: CASSFRRLNTGELFF

v_gene: TRBV2
abundance: .
d_gene: TRBD1
j_gene: TRBJ1-5
CDR3nt: TGTGCCAGCAGGGGGACAGGGGATTATCAGCCCCAGCATTTT
CDR3aa: CASRGTGDYQPQHF

v_gene: TRBV5-5
abundance: .
d_gene: .
j_gene: TRBJ1-5
CDR3nt: TGTGCCAGCAGCTTGGATCCTGGGGATTATGGGCCCCAGCATTTT
CDR3aa: CASSLDPGDYGPQHF

v_gene: TRBV6-6
abundance: few
d_gene: .
j_gene: TRBJ1-6
CDR3nt: TGTGCCAGCAGTTACGGGGCAGGCAATTCACCCCTCCACTTT
CDR3aa: CASSYGAGNSPLHF

v_gene: TRBV5-1
abundance: few
d_gene: .
j_gene: TRBJ2-5
CDR3nt: TGCGCCAGCAGCTTGGATCCGGTAGGGGCTAGGGAGACCCAGTACTTC
CDR3aa: CASSLDPVGARETQYF

v_gene: TRBV4-2
abundance: .
d_gene: .
j_gene: TRBJ2-1
CDR3nt: TGTGCCAGCAGCCAAGCTGTGCTAGCGAACAATGAGCAGTTCTTC
CDR3aa: CASSQAVLANNEQFF

v_gene: TRBV5-1
abundance: .
d_gene: TRBD2
j_gene: TRBJ2-3
CDR3nt: TGCGCCAGCAGCATACTCTCGGGACTAGCGGGGGATTTT
CDR3aa: CASSILSGLAGDF

v_gene: TRBV10-2
abundance: .
d_gene: TRBD2
j_gene: TRBJ2-7
CDR3nt: TGCGCCAGCAGACCGACCGGGGGGATATCCTACGAGCAGTACTTC
CDR3aa: CASRPTGGISYEQYF

v_gene: TRBV6-6
abundance: .
d_gene: .
j_gene: TRBJ1-2
CDR3nt: TGTGCCAGCAGATCCGGAGGCTCTAACTATGGCTACACCTTC
CDR3aa: CASRSGGSNYGYTF

v_gene: TRBV5-5
abundance: .
d_gene: .
j_gene: TRBJ2-1
CDR3nt: TGTGCCAGCAGCGGGGGACCGGTTTCCTACAATGAGCAGTTCTTC
CDR3aa: CASSGGPVSYNEQFF

v_gene: TRBV6-5
abundance: .
d_gene: TRBD2
j_gene: TRBJ2-2
CDR3nt: TGTGCCAGCAGTCGGGACTATGAGACCGGGGAGCTGTTTTTT
CDR3aa: CASSRDYETGELFF

v_gene: TRBV10-3
abundance: .
d_gene: .
j_gene: TRBJ1-3
CDR3nt: TGTGCCATCAGTGGAACCTATGGAGTATCTGGAAACACCATATATTTT
CDR3aa: CAISGTYGVSGNTIYF

v_gene: TRBV27
abundance: .
d_gene: TRBD1
j_gene: TRBJ2-1
CDR3nt: TGTGCCAGCACCAAGACAGGGGAAGGCTACAATGAGCAGTTCTTC
CDR3aa: CASTKTGEGYNEQFF

v_gene: TRBV7-2
abundance: .
d_gene: .
j_gene: TRBJ2-1
CDR3nt: TGTGCCAGCAGCTTACAAGGGAGTGTTACCTACAATGAGCAGTTCTTC
CDR3aa: CASSLQGSVTYNEQFF

v_gene: TRBV11-1
abundance: .
d_gene: .
j_gene: TRBJ2-1
CDR3nt: TGTGCCAGCAGCTTAATTCTGGGAGGGACAGGAGAGCAGTTCTTC
CDR3aa: CASSLILGGTGEQFF

v_gene: TRBV25-1
abundance: .
d_gene: .
j_gene: TRBJ1-4
CDR3nt: TGTGCCAGCAGTGTGGGGGGCGAGGGTGAAAAACTGTTTTTT
CDR3aa: CASSVGGEGEKLFF

v_gene: TRBV5-1
abundance: .
d_gene: TRBD2
j_gene: TRBJ2-5
CDR3nt: TGCGCCAGCAGCTTTCTAGCGGGACAAGAGACCCAGTACTTC
CDR3aa: CASSFLAGQETQYF